What follows is one T cell receptor beta chain and its context. CDR1 and CDR2 from the germline V gene are PRHDT and FYEKMQ (reference sequence). The germline V and J ends were trimmed by 8 bases and 4 bases, with 23 bases remaining between them. This CDR3 is built from 16 residues. Scientists amplified the TCR beta CDR3 regions from RNA transcripts. First-round RT-PCR employed HTBI primers, with a second-round multiplex PCR after it. TCRdb reanalysed the multiplex PCR reads using MiXCR and keeps one entry per CDR3 protein. The data hold tens of thousands of distinct CDR3 sequences, with approximately 52% observed a single time. This entry belongs to a study of Graves' ophthalmopathy and Graves' hyperthyroidism.

Material for sequencing was peripheral blood. The rearrangement joins TRBV13 to TRBJ2-5, with D perhaps TRBD2 (5 bases). The sequence came from an adult woman with Graves' ophthalmopathy. The chain's CDR3 is CASSLSLTGRPETQYF. Written as DNA, the CDR3 is TGTGCCAGCTCACTATCGCTTACGGGAAGGCCAGAGACCCAGTACTTC. Full variable domain (remainder filled in from reference TRBV13 and TRBJ2-5): AAGVIQSPRHLIKEKRETATLKCYPIPRHDTVYWYQQGPGQDPQFLISFYEKMQSDKGSIPDRFSAQQFSDYHSELNMSSLELGDSALYFCASSLSLTGRPETQYFGPGTRLLVL.